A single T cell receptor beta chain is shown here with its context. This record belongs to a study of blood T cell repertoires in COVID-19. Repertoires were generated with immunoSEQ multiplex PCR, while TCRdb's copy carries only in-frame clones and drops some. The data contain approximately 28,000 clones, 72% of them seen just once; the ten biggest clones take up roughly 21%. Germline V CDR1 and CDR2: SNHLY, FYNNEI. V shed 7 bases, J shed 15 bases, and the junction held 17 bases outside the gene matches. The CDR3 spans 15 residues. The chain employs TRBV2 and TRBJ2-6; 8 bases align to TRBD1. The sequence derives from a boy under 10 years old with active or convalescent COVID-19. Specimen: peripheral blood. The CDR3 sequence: CASTNPGTGPFALTF. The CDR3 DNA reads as TGTGCCAGCACGAATCCCGGGACAGGCCCCTTTGCCCTGACTTTC.